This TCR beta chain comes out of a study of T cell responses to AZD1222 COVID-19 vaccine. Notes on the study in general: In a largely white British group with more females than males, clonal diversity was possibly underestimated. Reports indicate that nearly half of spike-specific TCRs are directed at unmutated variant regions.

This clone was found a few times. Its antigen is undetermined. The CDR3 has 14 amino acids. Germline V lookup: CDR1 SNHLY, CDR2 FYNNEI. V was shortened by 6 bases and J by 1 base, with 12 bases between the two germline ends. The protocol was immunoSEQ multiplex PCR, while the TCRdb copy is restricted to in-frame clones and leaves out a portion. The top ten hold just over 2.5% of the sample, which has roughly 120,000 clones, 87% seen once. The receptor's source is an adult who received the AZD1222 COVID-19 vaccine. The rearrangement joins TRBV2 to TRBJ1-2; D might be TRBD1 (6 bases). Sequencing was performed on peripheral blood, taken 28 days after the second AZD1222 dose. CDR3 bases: TGTGCCAGCAGGACCCTACAGGGTAACTATGGCTACACCTTC. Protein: CASRTLQGNYGYTF.